This entry concerns a single TCR beta chain. Per the study methods: From reference gene primer amplification, estimates of nucleated cell counts were derived. Sequenced by immunoSEQ multiplex PCR; TCRdb stores in-frame clones only, minus some. D and trimming come from the DNA, and the V and J calls and clone size come from that table. The sample records about 77,000 clones, approximately 76% being singletons. The V gene's germline CDR1 is MNHEY and CDR2 SVGAGI. The CDR3 is made up of 14 amino acids. The V gene lost 6 bases and the J gene lost 9 bases, with 18 bases spanning the gap. The data were taken from a study of blood T cell repertoires in COVID-19. Study-wide background: The United States, Italy and Spain supplied acute and convalescent COVID-19 samples. PBMCs, B-cell-depleted T cells, or T cells provided the cDNA or gDNA that made up the material.

The receptor was derived from a man aged 65 to 85 with active or convalescent COVID-19. Sequenced: peripheral blood. J is TRBJ1-5 and V is TRBV6-5; D is possibly TRBD1 (6 bases). CDR3 loop: CASRAQGPEGPQHF. The CDR3 nucleotides read TGTGCCAGCAGGGCACAGGGCCCCGAGGGGCCCCAGCATTTT.